The 24 T cell receptor beta chains below all came from one sample that was sequenced in a study of T cells in Graves' hyperthyroidism and ophthalmopathy. RNA transcripts yielded amplified TCR beta CDR3 regions. The HTBI set primed first-round TCR CDR3 RT-PCR. TCRdb re-called the multiplex PCR reads through MiXCR, storing one row per CDR3 protein. The table includes a few hundred thousand distinct CDR3 sequences, less than 25% detected once. Source material: blood. The receptor source for this set is a man aged 18 to 29 with Graves' hyperthyroidism.

The chain combines TRBV28 with TRBJ1-2; D may be TRBD1 (6 bases). Germline loops: CDR1 MDHEN, CDR2 SYDVKM. V lost 7 bases and J lost 4, with 16 bases in between. CDR3 size: 14 residues. CDR3 sequence: CASKYRDSGYGYTF. The CDR3 DNA reads TGTGCCAGCAAATACAGGGACTCGGGCTATGGCTACACCTTC.

The V gene is TRBV7-2, the J gene TRBJ2-7; tentatively, D is TRBD1 or TRBD2 (6 bases each). This CDR3 contains 14 residues. Per the germline V gene, CDR1 is SGHTA and CDR2 is FQGNSA. V dropped 4 bases and J dropped 7 bases, with 17 bases sitting between them. The CDR3 loop is CASSWEGGWREQYF. For the CDR3, the DNA is TGTGCCAGCAGCTGGGAAGGGGGGTGGCGGGAGCAGTACTTC. Full variable domain (missing parts from reference TRBV7-2 and TRBJ2-7): GAGVSQSPSNKVTEKGKDVELRCDPISGHTALYWYRQSLGQGLEFLIYFQGNSAPDKSGLPSDRFSAERTGGSVSTLTIQRTQQEDSAVYLCASSWEGGWREQYFGPGTRLTVT.

This clonotype was observed a handful of times. The junction differs from germline at one of its ends, possibly a read error. This chain connects TRBV15 to TRBJ2-7; D not certain. Germline V lookup: CDR1 LNHNV, CDR2 YYDKDF (reference sequence). This CDR3 region has 13 residues. The CDR3 DNA sequence: TGTGCCACCAGTATCGGGCAGTCCTACAAGCAGTACTTC. Translation: CATSIGQSYKQYF.

Only a few counts were recorded for this clonotype. The chain uses TRBV4-1 and TRBJ2-7, with TRBD2 matching over 9 bases. CDR3 length: 16 amino acids. The V gene end was trimmed by 2 bases and the J gene end by 2 bases; junction bases not matched to a gene: 7. Germline CDR1 is MGHRA and CDR2 is YSYEKL. The CDR3: CASSQNPTSGTYEQYF. The CDR3 DNA reads as TGCGCCAGCAGCCAAAATCCGACTAGCGGTACCTACGAGCAGTACTTC.

This clonotype was seen ten or more times. The rearrangement joins TRBV10-1 to TRBJ2-4, with D tentatively TRBD1 (6 bases). This CDR3 comprises 14 residues. The V end was cut by 6 bases, the J end by 8 bases, with 17 bases between. Germline V gene lookup returns CDR1 WNHNN and CDR2 SYGVQD (reference sequence). The CDR3 sequence is CASSHRDPRDIQYF. CDR3 nucleotide sequence: TGCGCCAGCAGCCACAGGGACCCCAGAGACATTCAGTACTTC.

The V and J genes are TRBV20-1 and TRBJ2-7; perhaps D is TRBD1 or TRBD2 (6 bases each). Looked up from germline, CDR1 is DFQATT and CDR2 is SNEGSKA (reference sequence). The CDR3 is 17 residues long. Trimming took off 6 bases at V and 4 bases at J, with 28 bases between the two ends. The CDR3 nucleotides read TGCAGTGCGTCGTTGGTAGGACAGTCGGGAGTAAAATACGAGCAGTACTTC. It encodes CSASLVGQSGVKYEQYF.

There are many counts of this clonotype. The genes are TRBV19 and TRBJ1-2, with D perhaps matching TRBD1 (5 bases). This CDR3 is built from 15 residues. V dropped 6 bases and J dropped 4 bases, with 18 bases sitting between them. Germline-derived CDR1 and CDR2 are LNHDA and SQIVND (reference sequence). CDR3 residues: CASRDERTPSYGYTF. The DNA for the CDR3 is TGTGCCAGTAGGGACGAGAGGACACCAAGCTATGGCTACACCTTC.

V and J are TRBV6-1 and TRBJ2-7; 13 bases match TRBD2. CDR3 length: 13 amino acids. V lost 7 bases and J lost 12; bases outside the gene matches: 9. Germline V gives CDR1 MNHNS, CDR2 SASEGT. The CDR3 DNA reads as TGTGCCAGCAACCCCCGGACTAGCGGGAGTATGTACTTC. Its translation: CASNPRTSGSMYF.

This sequence joins TRBV4-1 and TRBJ1-6; perhaps TRBD1 as D (5 bases). Germline assignment: CDR1 MGHRA and CDR2 YSYEKL. The CDR3 sequence is 17 residues long. Trimming pared 4 bases from V and 3 bases from J, leaving 16 bases between. The CDR3 region is CASSPVRGRVYNSPLHF. Here the CDR3 DNA reads TGCGCCAGCAGCCCCGTGAGGGGTAGGGTCTATAATTCACCCCTCCACTTT.

This clonotype was observed many times. A junction end diverges from the germline sequence, so it may reflect a read error. The rearrangement links TRBV28 to TRBJ1-5; D unresolved. Germline CDR1 is MDHEN and CDR2 is SYDVKM. CDR3 length: 15 residues. Here the CDR3 reads CASSLIGSSYQPQHF. CDR3 bases: TGTGCCAGCAGTTTAATCGGGAGTAGCTATCAGCCCCAGCATTTT.

This clonotype was seen repeatedly, ten times or more. CDR3 residues: CASRETGGGGQPQHF. CDR3 coding DNA: TGTGCCAGCAGGGAAACAGGGGGCGGCGGTCAGCCCCAGCATTTT. The chain uses TRBV6-1 and TRBJ1-5; TRBD1 matches at 9 bases. The CDR3 runs 15 residues. Germline CDR1 MNHNS, CDR2 SASEGT. J lost 6 bases, V lost 6 bases, and 9 bases had no gene match.

Ten or more counts support this clonotype. The chain links TRBV29-1 to TRBJ2-5; D perhaps matches TRBD1 (5 bases). CDR1 and CDR2 (germline): SQVTM, ANQGSEA. V lost 7 bases to trimming and J lost 5 bases, with 14 bases between them. The CDR3 runs to 12 residues. The CDR3 sequence: CSADSSRETQYF. The CDR3 DNA reads TGCAGCGCCGACAGTTCTCGGGAGACCCAGTACTTC.

At least ten counts were recorded for this clonotype. This rearrangement joins TRBV20-1 to TRBJ2-5; weak D call: TRBD1 (6 bases). The ends were cut back, 3 bases at V and 5 bases at J, with 13 bases in the middle. The CDR3 extends over 13 amino acids. The germline V gene encodes CDR1 DFQATT and CDR2 SNEGSKA (reference sequence). The CDR3 coding sequence is TGCAGTGCTAGCCGGGACATAGGGGAGACCCAGTACTTC. Translating gives CSASRDIGETQYF.

V usage is TRBV29-1 and J usage is TRBJ1-1, with a possible D match to TRBD1 (6 bases). Germline V lookup: CDR1 SQVTM, CDR2 ANQGSEA. The CDR3 spans 13 residues. With 7 bases removed from V and 3 bases from J, the gap between germline ends came to 15 bases. CDR3 in DNA: TGCAGCGCTCAGGATAGGGGGTACACTGAAGCTTTCTTT. Its protein product is CSAQDRGYTEAFF.

This clonotype was seen ten or more times. This sequence joins TRBV20-1 and TRBJ2-5; 8 bases are shared with TRBD1. CDR3 size: 15 residues. With V trimmed by 4 bases and J by 5 bases, 12 bases remained unmatched. Germline V gives CDR1 DFQATT, CDR2 SNEGSKA (reference sequence). CDR3 sequence (DNA): TGCAGTGCTACCAAACCGGGACAGGAGGGGGAGACCCAGTACTTC. Protein sequence: CSATKPGQEGETQYF.

This clonotype was seen a few times. The gene calls are TRBV2 and TRBJ2-7; TRBD2 might be the D (6 bases). Trimming shortened V by 5 bases and J by 0 bases, and 8 bases separated the two germline ends. The CDR3 spans 13 residues. Germline V gives CDR1 SNHLY, CDR2 FYNNEI. The CDR3 protein is CASSKRASYEQYF. In nucleotides, the CDR3 is TGTGCCAGCAGTAAGCGGGCCTCCTACGAGCAGTACTTC.

This clonotype was seen ten or more times. The chain is built from TRBV19 and TRBJ2-7; 7 bases are shared with TRBD1. The V and J ends lost 5 bases and 7 bases, in that order; junction bases with no gene match: 8. The CDR3 covers 13 residues. Germline V gene data show CDR1 as LNHDA and CDR2 as SQIVND (reference sequence). The CDR3 DNA reads TGTGCCAGTAGTCCGGACAGGAAAGGGGAGCAGTACTTC. Translation gives CASSPDRKGEQYF.

This clonotype has only one observation. The junction and the germline gene differ at one end; a read error may be behind it. This sequence joins TRBV28 and TRBJ2-6; 7 bases map to TRBD2. The CDR3 contains 13 residues. Germline CDR1 is MDHEN and CDR2 is SYDVKM. CDR3 sequence (DNA): TGTGCCAGCGGGAGGGCTGGGGCCAACGTCCTGACGTTC. Protein sequence: CASGRAGANVLTF. Full variable domain (missing parts from reference TRBV28 and TRBJ2-6): DVKVTQSSRYLVKRTGEKVFLECVQDMDHENMFWYRQDPGLGLRLIYFSYDVKMKEKGDIPEGYSVSREKKERFSLILESASTNQTSMYLCASGRAGANVLTFGAGSRLTVL.

This clonotype was recorded many times. The V and J genes are TRBV28 and TRBJ1-2; D gene unclear. This CDR3 has 12 amino acids. Germline V gene sequence: CDR1 MDHEN, CDR2 SYDVKM. Trimming took off 1 base at V and 8 bases at J, with 8 bases between the two ends. Written as DNA, the CDR3 is TGTGCCAGCAGTTTATCCCGGCCCGGCTACACCTTC. Its protein is CASSLSRPGYTF.

This clonotype has at least ten counts. Here the CDR3 reads CASSYRLAGNPYEQYF. The CDR3 DNA reads as TGTGCCAGCAGTTATCGACTAGCGGGGAACCCCTACGAGCAGTACTTC. The V gene is TRBV6-5, the J gene TRBJ2-7; 11 nucleotides match TRBD2. V lost 3 bases and J lost 2; bases outside the gene matches: 6. This CDR3 comprises 16 residues. In germline, CDR1 is MNHEY, CDR2 SVGAGI.

This clonotype appeared many times. The rearrangement links TRBV5-1 to TRBJ2-7; 9 bases are shared with TRBD1. The V segment lost 9 bases and the J segment 2 bases; nucleotides outside the gene matches: 6. The CDR3 sequence is 13 residues long. Per the germline V gene, CDR1 is SGHRS and CDR2 is YFSETQ. The CDR3 here is CATKRDRAYEQYF. Here the CDR3 DNA reads TGCGCCACCAAGCGGGACAGGGCCTACGAGCAGTACTTC.

This chain joins TRBV4-1 and TRBJ2-2, with D perhaps TRBD2 (6 bases). Trimming took off 4 bases at V and 1 base at J, with 13 bases between the two ends. CDR1 and CDR2 (germline): MGHRA, YSYEKL. The CDR3 length is 16 residues. The CDR3 bases are TGCGCCAGCAGCCTCTCCGGGACTCGGAACACCGGGGAGCTGTTTTTT. Protein product: CASSLSGTRNTGELFF.

This clonotype was counted at least ten times. V and J are TRBV12-3 or TRBV12-4 and TRBJ2-7, with D uncertain. The V end lost 4 bases, the J end lost 3 bases, and 4 bases lay between the germline ends. This CDR3 spans 11 amino acids. The CDR3 DNA sequence: TGTGCCAGCAGTTCGAGCTACGAGCAGTACTTC. This gives the protein CASSSSYEQYF.

This clonotype was counted ten times or more. V and J are TRBV19 and TRBJ1-2; 10 bases are shared with TRBD1. This CDR3 has 16 amino acids. The V segment lost 5 bases and the J segment 4 bases; nucleotides outside the gene matches: 10. Germline V gives CDR1 LNHDA, CDR2 SQIVND (reference sequence). The CDR3 protein is CASSLAGQGVSYGYTF. CDR3 in DNA: TGTGCCAGTAGTCTCGCCGGACAGGGGGTTTCCTATGGCTACACCTTC.